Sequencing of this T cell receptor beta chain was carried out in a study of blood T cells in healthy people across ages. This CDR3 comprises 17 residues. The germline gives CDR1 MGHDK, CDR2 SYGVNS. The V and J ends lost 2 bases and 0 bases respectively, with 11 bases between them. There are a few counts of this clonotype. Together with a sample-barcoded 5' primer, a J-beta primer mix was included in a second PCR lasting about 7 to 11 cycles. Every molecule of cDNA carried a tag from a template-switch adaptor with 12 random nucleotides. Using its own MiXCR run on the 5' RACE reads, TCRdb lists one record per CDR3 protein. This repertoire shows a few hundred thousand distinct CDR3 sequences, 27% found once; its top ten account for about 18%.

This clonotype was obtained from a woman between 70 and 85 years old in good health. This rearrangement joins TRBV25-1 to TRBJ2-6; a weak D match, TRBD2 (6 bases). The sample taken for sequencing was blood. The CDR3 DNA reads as TGTGCCAGCAGTGAAATTGGGGGGAGCTCTGGGGCCAACGTCCTGACTTTC. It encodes CASSEIGGSSGANVLTF. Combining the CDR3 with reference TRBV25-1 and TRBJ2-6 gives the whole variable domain EADIYQTPRYLVIGTGKKITLECSQTMGHDKMYWYQQDPGMELHLIHYSYGVNSTEKGDLSSESTVSRIRTEHFPLTLESARPSHTSQYLCASSEIGGSSGANVLTFGAGSRLTVL.